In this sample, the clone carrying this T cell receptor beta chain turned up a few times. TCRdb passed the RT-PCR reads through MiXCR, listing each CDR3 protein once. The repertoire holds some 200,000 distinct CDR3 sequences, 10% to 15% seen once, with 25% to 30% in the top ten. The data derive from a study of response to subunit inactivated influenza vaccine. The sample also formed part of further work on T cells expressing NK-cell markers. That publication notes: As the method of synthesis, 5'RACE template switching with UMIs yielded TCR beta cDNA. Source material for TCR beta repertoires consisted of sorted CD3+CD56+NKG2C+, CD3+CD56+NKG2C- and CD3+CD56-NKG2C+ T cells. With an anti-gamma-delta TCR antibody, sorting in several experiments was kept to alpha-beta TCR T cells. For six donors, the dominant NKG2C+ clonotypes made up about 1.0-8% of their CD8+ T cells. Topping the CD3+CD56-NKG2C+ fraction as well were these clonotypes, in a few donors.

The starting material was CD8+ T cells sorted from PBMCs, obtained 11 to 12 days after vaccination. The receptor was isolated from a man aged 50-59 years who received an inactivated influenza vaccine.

The CDR3, as DNA: TGTGCCAGCAGACAGGGGAGCCAAGAGACCCAGTACTTC. This translates into CASRQGSQETQYF. V usage is TRBV7-6 and J usage is TRBJ2-5; 7 nucleotides match TRBD1. J gave up 1 base and V 6 bases, and 2 bases lay outside the gene matches. Germline CDR1 is SGHVS and CDR2 is FNYEAQ. This CDR3 has 13 residues.